This T cell receptor (beta chain) is drawn from a study of T-cell memory formation after mild COVID-19 (dated by TCRdb to about 2021). Looking at the study overall: Most TCR sequence clusters were specific to one of the two donors. In a couple of donors, T-cell clones that expanded and contracted after mild COVID-19 were tracked by sequencing TCRalpha and TCRbeta repertoires over time. The cohort comprised two young, previously healthy adult volunteers, one female and one male.

The germline V gene supplies CDR1 SGHRS and CDR2 YFSETQ. A distance of 12 bases separates the germline ends of V and J, which lose 1 base and 5 bases respectively. Counted from cysteine to phenylalanine, this CDR3 has 14 amino acids. The DNA shown is the 42-base CDR3, in frame from base 1. As concerns this clonotype: Its recognized antigen is unknown. No base qualities exist here, and no much larger clone lies one base off it.

The sequencing machine was an Illumina NovaSeq 6000. TCRalpha and TCRbeta cDNA libraries were built by 5'RACE with constant-segment primers, adding sample barcodes and unique molecular identifiers. Trizol reagent was used to extract RNA from every sample. The libraries were amplified in two PCR steps, and the second step added a second sample barcode and Illumina TruSeq adapters. Sequencing of libraries was performed on an Illumina NovaSeq with 2 x 150 bp paired-end reads. On the authors' methods: Demultiplexing of reads and collapsing into UMI-guided consensus sequences were performed with migec v1.2.7. Using mixcr v2.1.11, UMI consensuses were aligned to TRA and TRB V and J templates and then assembled into clonotypes. Expanded or contracted clonotypes were those called significant by both edgeR and NoisET, with noise models trained on biological replicates. edgeR calls used a false discovery rate-adjusted p below 0.01 and a log2 fold-change threshold of 1. PCA with hierarchical clustering of max-normalized trajectories of the 1000 most abundant clonotypes was used as exploratory dynamics analysis. Each responding clone was given a CD4 or CD8 phenotype based on the CD4+ and CD8+ repertoires, which had been sequenced separately. TCRdb reprocessing: public reads trimmed at Q25 with fastp, clones called with MiXCR, in-frame beta chains kept. Rows are unified per CDR3 protein, each entry keeping the most common DNA and genes. For this entry, the V and J calls and clone size follow TCRdb and not the study's own pipeline. Recorded for this sample are about 110,000 distinct CDR3 sequences; 20% to 25% of them occurred a single time. Together, the top ten hold approximately 40% of the sample.

Results the study describes overall, beyond this receptor: The study included only a couple of mild cases, and larger cohorts that include severe cases with pre-infection samples were judged to be necessary. Balanced CD4/CD8 phenotypes were observed for clones contracting from day 15 to 85, whereas a bias towards CD4+ was observed for a second wave of clones expanding from day 15 to 37. Contracting CD4+ clones appeared mostly in the CM and EM memory subsets, whereas CD8+ clones were enriched in EMRA. Some responding clones were detected in pre-infection memory, which suggested that pre-existing cross-reactive memory T cells had joined the SARS-CoV-2 response. The second-wave clones that peaked on day 37 were not confirmed to be SARS-CoV-2 specific.

Ficoll-Paque density gradient centrifugation was the method used to isolate PBMCs. The chain uses TRBV5-1 and TRBJ1-1, with the D gene uncertain. This clonotype was sampled from a man aged 18 to 35 who had mild COVID-19 (a few samples of this study predate the infection). The sample titles of this study are shuffled in the database, so cell type and time point are left out; the donor was told from shared clones. Material for sequencing was PBMCs or a T cell subset sorted from them (not recorded which). For the CDR3, the sequence is CASSLPGRETEAFF. The DNA sequence reads TGCGCCAGCAGCTTGCCGGGCCGCGAAACTGAAGCTTTCTTT.